The 27 T cell receptor beta chains in this list originate from one sample, sequenced in a study of control samples from healthy donors and cancer patients. Data came from immunoSEQ multiplex PCR; TCRdb stores just in-frame clones and leaves some out. The table lists over 150,000 clones, approximately 94% of them singletons. The sequencing input was PBMCs. The receptors shown here come from a man in his 60s with colorectal cancer.

The rearrangement uses TRBV10-3 and TRBJ2-1, with 9 bases identical to TRBD2. After removal of 4 bases from V and 8 bases from J, the junction contained 6 bases not matched to a gene. Germline V gene sequence: CDR1 ENHRY, CDR2 SYGVKD. The CDR3 loop spans 14 amino acids. CDR3 residues: CAISGRGGGYEQFF. CDR3 coding DNA: TGTGCCATCAGTGGGCGGGGGGGCGGATATGAGCAGTTCTTC.

V gene TRBV27 combines with J gene TRBJ2-5; 15 bases are a match to TRBD2. CDR3 length: 17 amino acids. Germline V gene sequence: CDR1 MNHEY, CDR2 SMNVEV (reference sequence). The V segment lost 7 bases and the J segment 2 bases; nucleotides outside the gene matches: 8. CDR3 in DNA: TGTGCCAGCATCCCCGGGACTAGCGGGGGGTGGCAAGAGACCCAGTACTTC. Its translation: CASIPGTSGGWQETQYF.

With regard to this clone: The identical CDR3 is also encoded by other nucleotide sequences in the sample. The chain uses TRBV19 and TRBJ1-5, with D perhaps TRBD1 (5 bases). Between the trimmed V and J ends, which lost 0 bases and 5 bases, there was a span of 11 bases. The CDR3 consists of 15 residues. CDR1 is LNHDA and CDR2 is SQIVND in the germline V gene (reference sequence). The CDR3 reads CASSIDREGDQPQHF. CDR3 bases: TGTGCCAGTAGTATAGACAGGGAAGGTGATCAGCCCCAGCATTTT.

V gene TRBV5-1 combines with J gene TRBJ1-1; unclear D gene. V was pared by 7 bases and J by 9 bases, with 16 bases between. This CDR3 spans 12 amino acids. CDR1 and CDR2 (germline): SGHRS, YFSETQ. The CDR3 DNA follows: TGCGCCAGCCGGCAGGACGCTACTAAAGCTTTCTTT. Amino acids: CASRQDATKAFF.

The J gene is TRBJ2-3, the V gene TRBV5-1, with D possibly TRBD1 on 6 matching bases. The germline gives CDR1 SGHRS, CDR2 YFSETQ. V was cut by 5 bases and J by 3 bases, with 19 bases left in between. This CDR3 is built from 16 residues. Here the CDR3 reads CASSLSQGGGTDTQYF. CDR3 nucleotide sequence: TGCGCCAGCAGTCTATCACAGGGCGGTGGGACAGATACGCAGTATTTT.

The chain recombines TRBV27 with TRBJ1-1; the D gene is possibly TRBD1 (5 bases). The CDR3 is 13 residues long. Per germline, CDR1 MNHEY and CDR2 SMNVEV (reference sequence). Trimming took 3 bases from V and 5 from J, leaving 10 bases between them. The chain's CDR3 is CASSFAGGTEAFF. DNA for the CDR3: TGTGCCAGCAGTTTCGCGGGGGGAACTGAAGCTTTCTTT.

The chain couples TRBV5-8 to TRBJ2-5; D unclear. The CDR3 is 14 amino acids. Germline values: CDR1 SGHTS, CDR2 YDEGEE. V dropped 3 bases and J dropped 4 bases, with 13 bases sitting between them. The CDR3 spells CASSSVRNGETQYF. CDR3 in DNA: TGTGCCAGCAGCTCAGTCAGGAATGGAGAGACCCAGTACTTC. Looking up the rest from reference TRBV5-8 and TRBJ2-5 gives the full variable domain: EAGVTQSPTHLIKTRGQQATLRCSPISGHTSVYWYQQALGLGLQFLLWYDEGEERNRGNFPPRFSGRQFPNYSSELNVNALELEDSALYLCASSSVRNGETQYFGPGTRLLVL.

The chain combines TRBV5-4 with TRBJ1-2, with a possible D match to TRBD1 (5 bases). The CDR3 totals 13 residues. V was pared by 2 bases and J by 5 bases, with 10 bases between. Looked up from germline, CDR1 is SGHNT and CDR2 is YYREEE (reference sequence). CDR3 region: CASSFRGEYGYTF. The CDR3 DNA reads as TGTGCCAGCAGCTTTCGAGGGGAGTATGGCTACACCTTC.

The CDR3 here is CASSKEVSGPKYF. CDR3 sequence (DNA): TGTGCCAGCAGCAAAGAGGTGAGCGGACCTAAGTACTTC. The J gene is TRBJ2-7, the V gene TRBV21-1; TRBD2 is the table's D call, not checked against the DNA. TRBV21-1 is a pseudogene locus. This CDR3 region has 13 residues.

This chain links TRBV19 with TRBJ2-7; 9 bases line up with TRBD1. J lost 1 base, V lost 5 bases, and 6 bases had no gene match. CDR1 and CDR2 (germline): LNHDA, SQIVND (reference sequence). The CDR3 totals 15 residues. The CDR3 DNA reads as TGTGCCAGTAGTCCACAGGGGGCGAAATCCTACGAGCAGTACTTC. Its translation is CASSPQGAKSYEQYF.

This chain uses TRBV11-3 with TRBJ2-7; 10 bases are shared with TRBD2. V was pared by 1 base and J by 4 bases, with 4 bases of the junction left unmatched. The CDR3 covers 15 residues. Germline V CDR1 and CDR2: SGHNT, YENEEA. CDR3: CASSLGLAGVYEQYF. The CDR3 DNA follows: TGTGCCAGCAGCTTAGGTCTAGCGGGGGTGTACGAGCAGTACTTC.

The rearrangement joins TRBV4-2 to TRBJ2-3, with 10 positions matching TRBD2. With 0 bases clipped from V and 0 bases from J, the junction kept 15 bases outside the gene matches. Germline loops: CDR1 LGHNA, CDR2 YNFKEQ. The CDR3 covers 21 residues. The CDR3, as DNA: TGTGCCAGCAGCCAAGAGATATCCGTGGGAGCGGGGGGGCTTAGCACAGATACGCAGTATTTT. It is translated as CASSQEISVGAGGLSTDTQYF.

The V gene is TRBV19, the J gene TRBJ1-1; TRBD1 matches 8 bases. Germline V gene lookup returns CDR1 LNHDA and CDR2 SQIVND (reference sequence). This CDR3 is built from 12 residues. V was pared by 8 bases and J by 7 bases, with 6 bases of the junction left unmatched. The CDR3 region is CASEKTGGEAFF. CDR3 coding DNA: TGTGCCAGTGAGAAAACAGGGGGTGAAGCTTTCTTT.

Regarding this clone: Other DNA sequences in this sample translate to the same CDR3. The rearrangement links TRBV29-1 to TRBJ1-1; 10 bases agree with TRBD1. Per the germline V gene, CDR1 is SQVTM and CDR2 is ANQGSEA. This CDR3 spans 14 amino acids. J was trimmed by 1 base and V by 7 bases; bases with no gene match: 6. Here the CDR3 DNA reads TGCAGCGCAGGGACAGGGGAGGCGAACACTGAAGCTTTCTTT. It yields the protein CSAGTGEANTEAFF.

This chain joins TRBV19 and TRBJ1-1; no reliable D call. Germline values: CDR1 LNHDA, CDR2 SQIVND (reference sequence). The CDR3 has 16 amino acids. V lost 0 bases to trimming and J lost 0 bases, with 11 bases between them. CDR3 loop: CASSIDHGRVNTEAFF. Written as DNA, the CDR3 is TGTGCCAGTAGTATAGATCACGGCAGAGTGAACACTGAAGCTTTCTTT.

The chain is built from TRBV5-4 and TRBJ1-3; weak D call: TRBD1 (6 bases). V lost 2 bases to trimming and J lost 0 bases, with 9 bases between them. This CDR3 is built from 15 residues. Germline V gene lookup returns CDR1 SGHNT and CDR2 YYREEE (reference sequence). The CDR3 sequence: CASSLGQSSGNTIYF. The DNA of the CDR3 is TGTGCCAGCAGCTTAGGACAGAGCTCTGGAAACACCATATATTTT.

V gene TRBV3-1 (or the pseudogene TRBV3-2) combines with J gene TRBJ1-1; D unresolved. The CDR3 is 13 residues long. Germline values: CDR1 LGHDT, CDR2 YNNKEL (reference sequence). Between the trimmed V and J ends, which lost 6 bases and 2 bases, there was a span of 10 bases. In DNA, the CDR3 is TGTGCCAGCAGTCTCGCAGGAAACACTGAAGCTTTCTTT. Translation gives CASSLAGNTEAFF.

This clone has only one observation. This chain joins TRBV3-1 (or the pseudogene TRBV3-2) and TRBJ1-2; no definite D call. This CDR3 spans 13 amino acids. Germline V gene lookup returns CDR1 LGHDT and CDR2 YNNKEL (reference sequence). V was clipped by 3 bases and J by 8 bases, with 13 bases between them. DNA of the CDR3: TGTGCCAGCAGCCATATCACATCGGGGGGCTACACCTTC. It yields the protein CASSHITSGGYTF.

This chain connects TRBV19 to TRBJ2-2; TRBD1 matches at 8 bases. Germline-derived CDR1 and CDR2 are LNHDA and SQIVND (reference sequence). The CDR3 length is 15 residues. The J segment lost 5 bases and the V segment lost 1 base, leaving 3 bases of the junction unmatched. The CDR3 reads CASSIGTGLTGELFF. CDR3 DNA sequence: TGTGCCAGTAGTATAGGGACAGGGCTTACCGGGGAGCTGTTTTTT.

The rearrangement uses TRBV7-9 and TRBJ2-1, with D uncertain. The V gene lost 5 bases and the J gene lost 5 bases, with 10 bases spanning the gap. Germline V gives CDR1 SEHNR, CDR2 FQNEAQ (reference sequence). CDR3 size: 13 residues. CDR3 DNA: TGTGCCAGCAGCAAAAACACCAACAATGAGCAGTTCTTC. This sequence encodes CASSKNTNNEQFF.

The chain is built from TRBV24-1 and TRBJ2-7, with 7 bases lining up with TRBD1. V lost 1 base, J lost 7 bases, and 6 bases stayed unmatched. CDR1 KGHDR and CDR2 SFDVKD come from the germline V gene. The CDR3 runs 14 residues. The CDR3 sequence is CATSDLTGALEQYF. For the CDR3, the DNA is TGTGCCACCAGTGATTTAACAGGGGCATTGGAGCAGTACTTC.

The gene calls are TRBV25-1 and TRBJ1-2, with D tentatively TRBD1 (5 bases). From germline, CDR1 is MGHDK and CDR2 SYGVNS. Trimming stripped 5 bases from V and 7 bases from J, with 17 bases between. The CDR3 runs to 14 residues. CDR3 nucleotide sequence: TGTGCCAGCAGTCCCGAGTTTCCCAGGGCTGGCTACACCTTC. Its protein product is CASSPEFPRAGYTF.

This chain connects TRBV6-5 to TRBJ1-1, with D tentatively TRBD1 (6 bases). From germline, CDR1 is MNHEY and CDR2 SVGAGI. V was pared by 6 bases and J by 6 bases, with 17 bases between. The CDR3 sequence is 14 residues long. The CDR3 DNA reads TGTGCCAGCAGCGACCTCAGGGGAAGCGCTGAAGCTTTCTTT. Residues: CASSDLRGSAEAFF.

The CDR3 sequence: CASRLDWQETQYF. In DNA form, the CDR3 reads TGTGCCAGCAGACTGGACTGGCAAGAGACCCAGTACTTC. This chain joins TRBV5-4 and TRBJ2-5; D possibly corresponds to TRBD2 (5 bases). CDR1 is SGHNT and CDR2 is YYREEE in the germline V gene (reference sequence). Trimming removed 5 bases at V and 2 bases at J, with 10 bases between. The CDR3 runs 13 residues.

The gene calls are TRBV7-8 and TRBJ1-1; TRBD1 is a possible D gene (5 bases). This CDR3 contains 15 residues. Trimming removed 1 base from V and 1 base from J, with 10 bases in between. In germline, CDR1 is SGHVS, CDR2 FQNEAQ. Written as DNA, the CDR3 is TGTGCCAGCAGCTTAGTCCTGGGGGGGAACACTGAAGCTTTCTTT. Translated, it gives CASSLVLGGNTEAFF.

The CDR3 loop reads CASSSALLANYGYTF. In nucleotides, the CDR3 is TGTGCCAGCAGCTCTGCCCTGTTAGCTAACTATGGCTACACCTTC. This chain connects TRBV28 to TRBJ1-2; no firm D call. The CDR3 length is 15 residues. The germline V gene has CDR1 MDHEN and CDR2 SYDVKM. The V end lost 6 bases, the J end lost 0 bases, and 14 bases lay between the germline ends.

The chain combines TRBV4-1 with TRBJ2-3; TRBD1 matches at 7 bases. J was trimmed by 0 bases and V by 2 bases; bases with no gene match: 5. CDR3 length: 16 amino acids. Germline CDR1 and CDR2: MGHRA and YSYEKL. CDR3 bases: TGCGCCAGCAGCCAACTACAGGGGTTTAGCACAGATACGCAGTATTTT. This encodes CASSQLQGFSTDTQYF.